The rows below give T cell receptor beta chains drawn from one sample of a study of somatic mutations in cytotoxic T cells in rheumatoid arthritis. Method: immunoSEQ multiplex PCR; TCRdb's copy keeps in-frame clones and lacks some. Here the sample spans just under 30,000 clones, around nine tenths being singletons. Sequenced material: CD8+ T cells sorted from blood. The source of these receptors is an adult with rheumatoid arthritis. CDR3s include the opening cysteine and the closing phenylalanine or tryptophan. Some rows mark clone size as missing; the rest say once, few, many or name a class of expanded clone.

j_call v_call clone_size cdr3_aa
TRBJ2-5 TRBV11-2 . CASSLASGRGKRETQYF
TRBJ2-7 TRBV4-1 once CASSQTRESNEQYF
TRBJ2-7 TRBV7-8 . CASSLATHLNYEQYF
TRBJ2-1 TRBV18 . CASSPLAGNEQFF
TRBJ1-1 TRBV29-1 . CSVVRGTEAFF
TRBJ2-3 TRBV27 . CASSFPSGGTDTQYF
TRBJ2-2 TRBV4-1 . CASSQDDYEAGVTGELFF
TRBJ2-1 TRBV7-2 . CASSLAQAPQFF
TRBJ1-6 TRBV4-3 . CASSQEGGLVSPLHF
TRBJ2-1 TRBV25-1 . CASSELSSEQFF